This TCR beta chain was captured by sequencing in a study of shared clonotypes between healthy human individuals. A deep-level run was used for the assay. The assay was immunoSEQ multiplex PCR, and TCRdb's table has in-frame clones only and misses some. This sample has roughly 2.5 million clones, with roughly nine tenths found just once. Sequenced sample: naive CD4+ T cells sorted from blood. As for subset: CD45RA+ positively selected. The source is a man aged 18 to 30 in good health.

Written as DNA, the CDR3 is TGCAGCGCGGGGGGGCCACGTAACAATGAGCAGTTCTTC. Protein: CSAGGPRNNEQFF. This rearrangement joins TRBV29-1 to TRBJ2-1; the match to TRBD2 covers 8 bases. The CDR3 is made up of 13 amino acids. With 7 bases clipped from V and 5 bases from J, the junction kept 7 bases outside the gene matches. The germline gives CDR1 SQVTM, CDR2 ANQGSEA.